These T cell receptor beta chains were read from a single sample in a study of T cells in localized non-small cell lung cancer. Generated by immunoSEQ multiplex PCR, the TCRdb table keeps only in-frame clones and is missing some. The sample records some 37,000 clones, 80% to 90% being singletons. The material sequenced was peripheral blood, taken before any cancer treatment. Every receptor here comes from a woman aged 35 to 70 with stage I lung adenocarcinoma. Each CDR3 is given with its conserved first and last residue. The order of the fields is clone size, J gene, V gene, D gene, CDR3 protein, CDR3 DNA. The D gene is left open where the match is weak. Only some rows state a clone size, as once, few, many or a class for expanded clones.

size: NA; J: TRBJ2-7; V: TRBV5-1; D: TRBD1; CDR3: CASSYTGTGVNYEQYF; DNA: TGCGCCAGCAGCTACACCGGGACAGGAGTGAACTACGAGCAGTACTTC
size: NA; J: TRBJ2-7; V: TRBV7-9; D: TRBD1; CDR3: CASSGVQGAPYVEQYF; DNA: TGTGCCAGCAGCGGGGTACAGGGGGCACCCTACGTGGAGCAGTACTTC
size: NA; J: TRBJ2-1; V: TRBV30; D: NA; CDR3: CAWSVKAGYNEQFF; DNA: TGTGCCTGGAGTGTAAAGGCCGGGTACAATGAGCAGTTCTTC
size: NA; J: TRBJ1-1; V: TRBV7-9; D: TRBD1; CDR3: CASSLQGGSEAFF; DNA: TGTGCCAGCAGCTTACAGGGGGGCTCTGAAGCTTTCTTT
size: NA; J: TRBJ2-3; V: TRBV9; D: TRBD2; CDR3: CASSVPIAGGKDTQYF; DNA: TGTGCCAGCAGCGTCCCCATAGCGGGAGGGAAGGATACGCAGTATTTT
size: NA; J: TRBJ2-3; V: TRBV5-4; D: NA; CDR3: CASSFGATDTQYF; DNA: TGTGCCAGCAGCTTTGGGGCGACAGATACGCAGTATTTT
size: NA; J: TRBJ2-1; V: TRBV28; D: TRBD2; CDR3: CASRTRTSGSAQFF; DNA: TGTGCCAGCAGGACCCGGACTAGCGGGAGTGCGCAGTTCTTC
size: NA; J: TRBJ1-1; V: TRBV6-5; D: NA; CDR3: CASSPSRRQAFF; DNA: TGTGCCAGCAGTCCATCCCGCCGGCAAGCTTTCTTT
size: NA; J: TRBJ2-1; V: TRBV7-9; D: TRBD2; CDR3: CASSPTEGVAGAYEQFF; DNA: TGTGCCAGCAGCCCCACCGAGGGAGTAGCGGGAGCCTATGAGCAGTTCTTC
size: NA; J: TRBJ2-6; V: TRBV19; D: TRBD1; CDR3: CASRDRALLTGANVLTF; DNA: TGTGCCAGTCGTGACAGGGCCTTGTTAACTGGGGCCAACGTCCTGACTTTC
size: NA; J: TRBJ2-2; V: TRBV7-8; D: TRBD2; CDR3: CASSSRRELSGELFF; DNA: TGTGCCAGCAGCTCCCGGCGGGAGTTGTCCGGGGAGCTGTTTTTT
size: NA; J: TRBJ2-5; V: TRBV30; D: TRBD1; CDR3: CAWSVAGTGGRETQYF; DNA: TGTGCCTGGAGTGTAGCCGGGACAGGGGGCAGGGAGACCCAGTACTTC
size: NA; J: TRBJ2-7; V: TRBV11-2; D: NA; CDR3: CASSLGLNEQYF; DNA: TGTGCCAGCAGCTTAGGACTGAACGAGCAGTACTTC
size: once; J: TRBJ2-4; V: TRBV5-6; D: TRBD2; CDR3: CASSLVSGREAGKNIQYF; DNA: TGTGCCAGCAGCTTGGTTAGCGGGAGGGAGGCCGGCAAAAACATTCAGTACTTC
size: NA; J: TRBJ2-2; V: TRBV7-2; D: NA; CDR3: CASSLQGPRLGGELFF; DNA: TGTGCCAGCAGCTTACAGGGACCTAGGCTCGGCGGGGAGCTGTTTTTT
size: NA; J: TRBJ1-4; V: TRBV28; D: NA; CDR3: CASSFAPFATNEKLFF; DNA: TGTGCCAGCAGTTTTGCCCCCTTTGCAACTAATGAAAAACTGTTTTTT
size: NA; J: TRBJ2-7; V: TRBV6-5; D: NA; CDR3: CASRVRLDDEQYF; DNA: TGTGCCAGCAGGGTAAGACTAGACGACGAGCAGTACTTC
size: NA; J: TRBJ1-1; V: TRBV5-6; D: TRBD1; CDR3: CASSPGPGTASLTTEAFF; DNA: TGTGCCAGCAGCCCGGGCCCGGGGACAGCTAGCCTCACGACTGAAGCTTTCTTT
size: NA; J: TRBJ2-3; V: TRBV5-1; D: NA; CDR3: CASSLARQSSTDTQYF; DNA: TGCGCCAGCAGCTTGGCCAGGCAGTCAAGCACAGATACGCAGTATTTT
size: NA; J: TRBJ2-3; V: TRBV25-1; D: NA; CDR3: CVSSGPDSGPTDTQYF; DNA: TGTGTCAGCAGTGGACCCGATAGCGGCCCCACAGATACGCAGTATTTT
size: NA; J: TRBJ1-4; V: TRBV9; D: NA; CDR3: CASSGGLATNEKLFF; DNA: TGTGCCAGCAGCGGGGGACTTGCAACTAATGAAAAACTGTTTTTT
size: NA; J: TRBJ2-5; V: TRBV7-2; D: NA; CDR3: CASSFSGVQETQYF; DNA: TGTGCCAGCAGCTTTTCGGGGGTTCAAGAGACCCAGTACTTC
size: NA; J: TRBJ2-7; V: TRBV6-5; D: NA; CDR3: CASSFSAASSYEQYF; DNA: TGTGCCAGCAGTTTCTCGGCAGCCTCCTCCTACGAGCAGTACTTC
size: once; J: TRBJ2-5; V: TRBV19; D: TRBD1; CDR3: CASSQGAFQSETQYF; DNA: TGTGCCAGTAGTCAGGGGGCATTTCAGTCAGAGACCCAGTACTTC
size: NA; J: TRBJ1-2; V: TRBV5-1; D: NA; CDR3: CASSPGSGFGYTF; DNA: TGCGCCAGCAGCCCCGGCAGCGGGTTCGGCTACACCTTC
size: NA; J: TRBJ2-7; V: TRBV27; D: NA; CDR3: CASSLSEGSYEQYF; DNA: TGTGCCAGCAGTTTAAGCGAGGGCTCCTACGAGCAGTACTTC
size: NA; J: TRBJ2-1; V: TRBV18; D: TRBD2; CDR3: CASSPRGLAGSNEQFF; DNA: TGTGCCAGCTCACCAAGGGGACTAGCGGGATCCAATGAGCAGTTCTTC
size: few; J: TRBJ2-7; V: TRBV18; D: TRBD1; CDR3: CASSRLGTGDNYEQYF; DNA: TGTGCCAGCTCACGCCTCGGGACAGGGGATAACTACGAGCAGTACTTC
size: NA; J: TRBJ2-7; V: TRBV7-6; D: TRBD2; CDR3: CATNRLAGVNEQYF; DNA: TGTGCTACGAACAGACTAGCGGGAGTGAACGAGCAGTACTTC
size: NA; J: TRBJ1-6; V: TRBV28; D: TRBD1; CDR3: CASRGDRGLLRGSPLHF; DNA: TGTGCCAGCAGGGGGGACAGGGGCTTATTACGGGGTTCACCCCTCCACTTT
size: NA; J: TRBJ2-5; V: TRBV18; D: TRBD1; CDR3: CASSPRTGLEGTQYF; DNA: TGTGCCAGCTCACCCAGGACAGGGTTGGAGGGGACCCAGTACTTC
size: NA; J: TRBJ1-1; V: TRBV25-1; D: TRBD1; CDR3: CASSDRRGLRNTEAFF; DNA: TGTGCCAGCAGTGACCGCAGGGGGCTGAGGAACACTGAAGCTTTCTTT
size: few; J: TRBJ2-2; V: TRBV6-5; D: NA; CDR3: CASSPSGYTGELFF; DNA: TGTGCCAGCAGCCCCTCCGGCTACACCGGGGAGCTGTTTTTT
size: NA; J: TRBJ1-5; V: TRBV19; D: TRBD1; CDR3: CASSKAGTANQPQHF; DNA: TGTGCCAGTAGTAAAGCCGGGACAGCCAATCAGCCCCAGCATTTT
size: NA; J: TRBJ2-7; V: TRBV30; D: TRBD2; CDR3: CAWSDLAGNDVSEQYF; DNA: TGTGCCTGGAGTGACTTAGCGGGAAATGATGTAAGCGAGCAGTACTTC
size: medium-sized; J: TRBJ1-2; V: TRBV9; D: NA; CDR3: CASSAGLRGYTF; DNA: TGTGCCAGCAGCGCGGGATTAAGGGGCTACACCTTC
size: NA; J: TRBJ2-7; V: TRBV27; D: NA; CDR3: CASRWDLRSEQYF; DNA: TGTGCCAGCAGATGGGACCTGAGGAGCGAGCAGTACTTC
size: NA; J: TRBJ2-7; V: TRBV30; D: NA; CDR3: CACRGEGRGQYEQYF; DNA: TGTGCCTGCCGGGGCGAGGGGAGGGGGCAATACGAGCAGTACTTC
size: NA; J: TRBJ2-7; V: TRBV6-1; D: NA; CDR3: CASSEGFGLAAYEQYF; DNA: TGTGCCAGCAGTGAAGGGTTTGGGCTGGCGGCCTACGAGCAGTACTTC
size: NA; J: TRBJ1-1; V: TRBV30; D: NA; CDR3: CAWAPGSEAFF; DNA: TGTGCCTGGGCCCCGGGCTCTGAAGCTTTCTTT
size: NA; J: TRBJ2-7; V: TRBV29-1; D: TRBD2; CDR3: CSVSHNHKRGGPLAGGPYEQYF; DNA: TGCAGCGTCTCTCACAATCACAAGAGGGGGGGCCCTTTAGCGGGAGGGCCCTACGAGCAGTACTTC
size: NA; J: TRBJ1-5; V: TRBV6-5; D: NA; CDR3: CASGDTGLTQHF; DNA: TGTGCCAGCGGCGATACAGGGTTGACCCAGCATTTT
size: few; J: TRBJ1-5; V: TRBV28; D: NA; CDR3: CASSLRVGQPQHF; DNA: TGTGCCAGCAGTTTGAGGGTCGGGCAGCCCCAGCATTTT
size: NA; J: TRBJ1-5; V: TRBV28; D: TRBD1; CDR3: CASSDRVGGQPQHF; DNA: TGTGCCAGCAGCGACAGGGTGGGGGGCCAGCCCCAGCATTTT
size: NA; J: TRBJ2-1; V: TRBV28; D: TRBD2; CDR3: CASSSSGSGNNEQFF; DNA: TGTGCCAGCAGTTCGAGCGGGAGTGGTAACAATGAGCAGTTCTTC
size: once; J: TRBJ2-7; V: TRBV11-2; D: NA; CDR3: CASSSTSEQYF; DNA: TGTGCCAGCAGCTCAACTTCCGAGCAGTACTTC
size: NA; J: TRBJ1-2; V: TRBV30; D: NA; CDR3: CAWSVGGGGYTF; DNA: TGTGCCTGGAGTGTAGGTGGCGGTGGCTACACCTTC
size: NA; J: TRBJ2-3; V: TRBV12-5; D: NA; CDR3: CASGASNTDTQYF; DNA: TGTGCTAGTGGTGCTTCTAACACAGATACGCAGTATTTT
size: NA; J: TRBJ1-2; V: TRBV5-5; D: NA; CDR3: CASSLVTARPYGYTF; DNA: TGTGCCAGCAGCTTGGTAACTGCTCGACCTTATGGCTACACCTTC
size: NA; J: TRBJ1-1; V: TRBV9; D: TRBD1; CDR3: CASSRGQGGALNTEAFF; DNA: TGTGCCAGCAGCCGAGGACAGGGCGGGGCCTTGAACACTGAAGCTTTCTTT
size: NA; J: TRBJ1-3; V: TRBV29-1; D: NA; CDR3: CSAGQGNTIYF; DNA: TGCAGCGCCGGACAGGGAAACACCATATATTTT
size: NA; J: TRBJ2-5; V: TRBV18; D: NA; CDR3: CASSPPTEYQETQYF; DNA: TGTGCCAGCTCACCACCGACGGAGTACCAAGAGACCCAGTACTTC
size: once; J: TRBJ1-1; V: TRBV27; D: NA; CDR3: CASSPPLGEPYYTEAFF; DNA: TGTGCCAGCAGTCCCCCTTTAGGGGAACCCTATTACACTGAAGCTTTCTTT
size: NA; J: TRBJ2-2; V: TRBV18; D: NA; CDR3: CASSPPVSADTGELFF; DNA: TGTGCCAGCTCACCACCGGTCTCGGCGGACACCGGGGAGCTGTTTTTT
size: NA; J: TRBJ2-5; V: TRBV21-1; D: NA; CDR3: CASSKAMDRWYQETQYF; DNA: TGTGCCAGCAGCAAAGCCATGGACCGTTGGTACCAAGAGACCCAGTACTTC
size: NA; J: TRBJ1-4; V: TRBV4-1; D: TRBD1; CDR3: CASSQDPGTGSEKLFF; DNA: TGCGCCAGCAGCCAAGATCCCGGGACAGGGTCCGAAAAACTGTTTTTT
size: NA; J: TRBJ2-5; V: TRBV5-4; D: NA; CDR3: CASSLQETQYF; DNA: TGTGCCAGCAGCTTACAAGAGACCCAGTACTTC
size: NA; J: TRBJ2-7; V: TRBV18; D: NA; CDR3: CASSSDGREGYEQYF; DNA: TGTGCCAGCTCATCGGACGGAAGGGAAGGGTACGAGCAGTACTTC
size: NA; J: TRBJ2-1; V: TRBV7-3; D: TRBD2; CDR3: CASSLKDRWVLAGSYNEQFF; DNA: TGTGCCAGCAGCTTAAAGGATAGGTGGGTGCTAGCGGGATCCTACAATGAGCAGTTCTTC
size: NA; J: TRBJ2-7; V: TRBV10-3; D: TRBD2; CDR3: CAISESTSASYEQYF; DNA: TGTGCCATCAGTGAGTCGACTAGCGCCTCCTACGAGCAGTACTTC